The 16 T cell receptor beta chains in this list originate from one sample, sequenced in a study of blood T cell repertoires in COVID-19. Profiling relied on immunoSEQ multiplex PCR, and the TCRdb table lists in-frame clones only, not all of them. There are more than 100,000 clones in the sample; approximately 88% occur only once, and 1.4% lies in the top ten. Sequencing input: peripheral blood. The source is a man in his 60s with acute or convalescent COVID-19.

In its sample, this clone was seen once. The chain joins TRBV6-5 to TRBJ1-1, with D unresolved. V lost 6 bases to trimming and J lost 6 bases, with 20 bases between them. The CDR3 loop spans 15 amino acids. Germline CDR1 and CDR2: MNHEY and SVGAGI. The CDR3 DNA sequence: TGTGCCAGCAGCCGCTTCACCCCGGGAGCCGCTGAAGCTTTCTTT. Translated, it gives CASSRFTPGAAEAFF.

The chain carries TRBV5-1 and TRBJ1-4, with D tentatively TRBD1 (6 bases). The CDR3 has 15 residues. Germline V lookup: CDR1 SGHRS, CDR2 YFSETQ. Trimming shortened V by 4 bases and J by 3 bases, and 13 bases separated the two germline ends. Written as DNA, the CDR3 is TGCGCCAGCAGCCCTACAGGGTTTGCTAATGAAAAACTGTTTTTT. It specifies CASSPTGFANEKLFF.

The gene calls are TRBV12-5 and TRBJ1-5; D is perhaps TRBD1 (5 bases). The V gene lost 5 bases and the J gene lost 2 bases, with 16 bases spanning the gap. CDR1 and CDR2 (germline): LGHNT, FRNRAP. The length of the CDR3 is 16 residues. This CDR3 is CASGPTSGSGNQPQHF. The CDR3 DNA is TGTGCTAGTGGTCCCACCTCAGGGTCTGGCAATCAGCCCCAGCATTTT.

CDR3 sequence reads: CASSLSRETQYF. In DNA, the CDR3 is TGTGCCAGCAGCTTATCCAGGGAGACCCAGTACTTC. The chain recombines TRBV7-9 with TRBJ2-5; D not certain. Germline lookup yields CDR1 SEHNR and CDR2 FQNEAQ (reference sequence). V was clipped by 2 bases and J by 5 bases, with 6 bases between them. This CDR3 spans 12 amino acids.

The chain links TRBV10-3 to TRBJ2-1; TRBD2 matches at 11 bases. The CDR3 loop spans 17 amino acids. V shed 7 bases, J shed 10 bases, and the junction held 18 bases outside the gene matches. Germline lookup yields CDR1 ENHRY and CDR2 SYGVKD. The CDR3 loop is CAINSGGTGTSGREQFF. In DNA, the CDR3 is TGTGCCATCAACAGCGGGGGGACCGGGACTAGCGGTCGGGAGCAGTTCTTC.

This clone was detected only a few times. The chain has TRBV6-5 and TRBJ1-5, with D perhaps TRBD1 (5 bases). CDR1 is MNHEY and CDR2 is SVGAGI in the germline V gene. This CDR3 is built from 13 residues. Deletions cut 6 bases from V and 7 bases from J, with 13 bases between. CDR3 amino acids: CASSGRVGQPQHF. For the CDR3, the DNA is TGTGCCAGCAGCGGCAGGGTAGGACAGCCCCAGCATTTT.

This chain joins TRBV18 and TRBJ2-2; 10 nucleotides match TRBD2. The length of the CDR3 is 16 residues. Germline CDR1 KGHSH, CDR2 LQKENI. With V trimmed by 1 base and J by 5 bases, 4 bases remained unmatched. CDR3 region: CASSPLQTSGTGELFF. Written as DNA, the CDR3 is TGTGCCAGCTCACCACTCCAGACTAGCGGGACCGGGGAGCTGTTTTTT.

The chain links TRBV23-1 to TRBJ2-7; perhaps TRBD2 as D (7 bases). TRBV23-1 is treated as an ORF (open reading frame) with a function not yet certain. CDR3 length equals 16 residues. V was cut by 0 bases and J by 3 bases, with 15 bases left in between. The CDR3 protein is CASSQSGGAICYEQYF. The CDR3 DNA follows: TGCGCCAGCAGTCAATCTGGGGGGGCGATATGCTACGAGCAGTACTTC.

J is TRBJ2-1 and V is TRBV11-2, with 9 bases that match TRBD2. This CDR3 comprises 18 residues. The V gene end was trimmed by 1 base and the J gene end by 1 base; junction bases not matched to a gene: 8. Looked up from germline, CDR1 is SGHAT and CDR2 is FQNNGV. The CDR3 here is CASSLGLAGLASYNEQFF. The CDR3 nucleotides are TGTGCCAGCAGCTTAGGGCTAGCGGGGTTGGCGTCCTACAATGAGCAGTTCTTC.

This chain links TRBV30 with TRBJ1-1; TRBD1 might be the D (5 bases). This CDR3 has 13 residues. Between the trimmed V and J ends, which lost 3 bases and 0 bases, there was a span of 8 bases. Germline CDR1 is GTSNPN and CDR2 is SVGIG (reference sequence). The CDR3 DNA follows: TGTGCCTGGAGCCTCAGGGTGAACACTGAAGCTTTCTTT. Amino acids: CAWSLRVNTEAFF. The complete variable domain, with remaining parts taken from reference TRBV30 and TRBJ1-1, reads SQTIHQWPATLVQPVGSPLSLECTVEGTSNPNLYWYRQAAGRGLQLLFYSVGIGQISSEVPQNLSASRPQDRQFILSSKKLLLSDSGFYLCAWSLRVNTEAFFGQGTRLTVV.

This clone was counted only a few times. V is TRBV3-1 (or the pseudogene TRBV3-2) and J is TRBJ2-7; tentatively, D is TRBD2 (6 bases). The CDR3 totals 13 residues. Trimming removed 1 base at V and 7 bases at J, with 11 bases between. Per the germline V gene, CDR1 is LGHDT and CDR2 is YNNKEL (reference sequence). The DNA for the CDR3 is TGTGCCAGCAGCCAAGGGGACTTCGGAGAGCAGTACTTC. Protein product: CASSQGDFGEQYF.

This clone was detected once. The chain carries TRBV7-3 and TRBJ2-7, with unresolved D. Germline V gene data show CDR1 as SGHTA and CDR2 as FQGTGA. The CDR3 contains 15 residues. V shed 2 bases and J shed 1 base, with 12 bases lying between them. CDR3 amino acids: CASSLQPSQSYEQYF. Written as DNA, the CDR3 is TGTGCCAGCAGCTTACAACCGAGCCAATCCTACGAGCAGTACTTC. Full variable domain (outside the CDR3, taken from reference TRBV7-3 and TRBJ2-7): GAGVSQTPSNKVTEKGKYVELRCDPISGHTALYWYRQSLGQGPEFLIYFQGTGAADDSGLPNDRFFAVRPEGSVSTLKIQRTERGDSAVYLCASSLQPSQSYEQYFGPGTRLTVT.

The J gene is TRBJ2-2, the V gene TRBV5-1, with TRBD1 matching over 10 bases. The CDR3 runs 18 residues. Germline CDR1 is SGHRS and CDR2 is YFSETQ. Trimming at V came to 1 base and at J to 5 bases, leaving 11 bases not matched to a gene. The CDR3 sequence is CASSLFHPGTGETGELFF. In DNA, the CDR3 is TGCGCCAGCAGCTTGTTCCACCCGGGGACAGGGGAAACCGGGGAGCTGTTTTTT. Full variable domain (missing parts from reference TRBV5-1 and TRBJ2-2): KAGVTQTPRYLIKTRGQQVTLSCSPISGHRSVSWYQQTPGQGLQFLFEYFSETQRNKGNFPGRFSGRQFSNSRSEMNVSTLELGDSALYLCASSLFHPGTGETGELFFGEGSRLTVL.

J is TRBJ2-3 and V is TRBV7-8; 10 bases map to TRBD2. The V segment lost 2 bases and the J segment 5 bases; nucleotides outside the gene matches: 19. Germline CDR1 is SGHVS and CDR2 is FQNEAQ. The CDR3 sequence is 20 residues long. CDR3 in DNA: TGTGCCAGCAGCTTACATGGTCGACTAGCGGGTTTTCAAAGGGGAGATACGCAGTATTTT. Protein sequence: CASSLHGRLAGFQRGDTQYF.

The J gene is TRBJ1-6, the V gene TRBV7-9; 7 positions agree with TRBD1. The CDR3 runs to 15 residues. Per germline, CDR1 SEHNR and CDR2 FQNEAQ (reference sequence). J gave up 8 bases and V 1 base, and 5 bases lay outside the gene matches. The CDR3 here is CASSLGDRDYSPLHF. Written as DNA, the CDR3 is TGTGCCAGCAGCTTAGGCGACAGGGATTATTCACCCCTCCACTTT.

The chain employs TRBV5-1 and TRBJ2-3; D unclear. V lost 0 bases, J lost 1 base, and 18 bases lay in between. The CDR3 sequence is 18 residues long. Germline CDR1 is SGHRS and CDR2 is YFSETQ. The CDR3 nucleotides are TGCGCCAGCAGCTTGGAATATGGTGGTGTAACGGGCACAGATACGCAGTATTTT. It encodes CASSLEYGGVTGTDTQYF.